The 2 T cell receptor beta chains below come from one sample, sequenced in a study of cytomegalovirus exposure and HLA in healthy donors. The PCR was carried out with 60 Vbeta primers and 13 Jbeta primers. Assay used: immunoSEQ multiplex PCR; TCRdb lists only in-frame clones, some missing. The table has 100,000 to 150,000 clones, 80% seen once. The sample consisted of PBMCs. Every receptor here comes from a female donor in good health and CMV-seronegative.

The chain has TRBV6-5 and TRBJ1-1; 10 bases align to TRBD1. The CDR3 loop spans 16 amino acids. Germline assignment: CDR1 MNHEY and CDR2 SVGAGI. The junction had 7 bases not matched to a gene; V was cut back by 0 bases and J by 6 bases. The CDR3 protein is CASSYSLTGGWAEAFF. CDR3 in DNA: TGTGCCAGCAGTTACTCTTTGACAGGGGGCTGGGCTGAAGCTTTCTTT.

The CDR3 DNA reads as TGTGCCAGCAGCCCCCGAGGTTCGGGGGTCGCAGATACGCAGTATTTT. Protein product: CASSPRGSGVADTQYF. This chain joins TRBV7-3 and TRBJ2-3, with D possibly matching TRBD2 (6 bases). V shed 5 bases and J shed 4 bases, with 19 bases lying between them. This CDR3 comprises 16 residues. The germline gives CDR1 SGHTA, CDR2 FQGTGA.